The clone carrying this T cell receptor beta chain showed up just once. This sample is drawn from a study of blood T cell repertoires in COVID-19. Background on the study: The United States, Italy and Spain were the sources of the acute and convalescent COVID-19 samples. Sample material is recorded as cDNA or gDNA derived from T cells, B-cell-depleted T cells, or PBMCs.

The authors' processing: Amplifying reference gene primers gave estimates of nucleated cell counts. Clones were sequenced by immunoSEQ multiplex PCR, and TCRdb holds only the in-frame ones, with some missing. V, J and clone size are taken as reported in that table, and D and trimming were inferred from the DNA itself. Of around 150,000 clones in the sample, 75% to 80% were seen once. The CDR3 loop spans 13 amino acids. Germline V gives CDR1 MDHEN, CDR2 SYDVKM. Trimming shortened V by 5 bases and J by 0 bases, and 7 bases separated the two germline ends. This rearrangement joins TRBV28 to TRBJ2-5; possible D gene TRBD2, 5 bases. The origin of this receptor is a woman aged 45-65 years with active or convalescent COVID-19. The sequencing input was peripheral blood. The CDR3 sequence is CASSTGNQETQYF. In nucleotides, the CDR3 is TGTGCCAGCAGTACCGGGAACCAAGAGACCCAGTACTTC.